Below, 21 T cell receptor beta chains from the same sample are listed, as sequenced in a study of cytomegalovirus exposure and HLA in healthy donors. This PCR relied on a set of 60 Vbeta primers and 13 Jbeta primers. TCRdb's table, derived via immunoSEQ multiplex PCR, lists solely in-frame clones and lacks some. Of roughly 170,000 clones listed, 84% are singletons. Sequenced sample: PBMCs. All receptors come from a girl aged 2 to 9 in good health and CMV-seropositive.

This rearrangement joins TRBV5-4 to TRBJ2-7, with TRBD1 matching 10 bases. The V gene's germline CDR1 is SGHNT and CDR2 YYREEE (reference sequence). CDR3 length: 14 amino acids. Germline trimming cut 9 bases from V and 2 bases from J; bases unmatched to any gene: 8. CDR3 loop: CATSTGTGAYEQYF. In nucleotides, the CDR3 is TGTGCCACCTCGACCGGGACAGGGGCCTACGAGCAGTACTTC.

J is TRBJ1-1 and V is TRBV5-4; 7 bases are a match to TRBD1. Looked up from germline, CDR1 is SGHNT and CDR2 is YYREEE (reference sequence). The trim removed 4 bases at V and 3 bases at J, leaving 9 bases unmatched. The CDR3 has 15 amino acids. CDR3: CASSRQGVGDTEAFF. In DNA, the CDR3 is TGTGCCAGCAGCCGACAGGGTGTGGGGGACACTGAAGCTTTCTTT.

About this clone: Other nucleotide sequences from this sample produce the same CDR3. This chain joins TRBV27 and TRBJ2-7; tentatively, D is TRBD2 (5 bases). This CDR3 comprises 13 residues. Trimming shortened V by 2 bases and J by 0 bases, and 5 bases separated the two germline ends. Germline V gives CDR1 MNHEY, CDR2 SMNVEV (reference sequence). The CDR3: CASSLRGSYEQYF. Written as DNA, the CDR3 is TGTGCCAGCAGTTTACGGGGCTCCTACGAGCAGTACTTC.

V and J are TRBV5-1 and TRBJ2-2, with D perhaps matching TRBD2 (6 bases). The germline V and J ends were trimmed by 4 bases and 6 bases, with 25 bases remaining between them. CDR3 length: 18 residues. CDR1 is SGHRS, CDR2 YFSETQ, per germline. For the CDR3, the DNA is TGCGCCAGCAGCCCCCTAAGCCTGGCGGGTTCGGGGGCCGGGGAGCTGTTTTTT. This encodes CASSPLSLAGSGAGELFF.

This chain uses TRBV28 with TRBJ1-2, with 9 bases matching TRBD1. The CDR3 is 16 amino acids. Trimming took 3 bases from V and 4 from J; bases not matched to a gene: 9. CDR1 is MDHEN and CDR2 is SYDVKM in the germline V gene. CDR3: CASSFKSRGQGYGYTF. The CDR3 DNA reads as TGTGCCAGCAGTTTTAAGTCTAGGGGACAGGGCTATGGCTACACCTTC.

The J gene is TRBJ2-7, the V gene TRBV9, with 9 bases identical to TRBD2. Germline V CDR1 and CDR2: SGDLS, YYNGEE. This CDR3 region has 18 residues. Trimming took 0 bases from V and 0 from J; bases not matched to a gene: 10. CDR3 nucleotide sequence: TGTGCCAGCAGCGTAGGGGTAGCGGGGGTCATCCCCTCCTACGAGCAGTACTTC. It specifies CASSVGVAGVIPSYEQYF. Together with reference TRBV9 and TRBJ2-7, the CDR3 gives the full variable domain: DSGVTQTPKHLITATGQRVTLRCSPRSGDLSVYWYQQSLDQGLQFLIQYYNGEERAKGNILERFSAQQFPDLHSELNLSSLELGDSALYFCASSVGVAGVIPSYEQYFGPGTRLTVT.

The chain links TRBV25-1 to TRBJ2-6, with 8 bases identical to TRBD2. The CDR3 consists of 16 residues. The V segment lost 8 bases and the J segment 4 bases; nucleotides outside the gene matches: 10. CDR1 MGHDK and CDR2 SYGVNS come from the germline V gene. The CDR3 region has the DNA TGTGCCAGCGCGGCGGGGGGACGGGCGGGGGCCAACGTCCTGACTTTC. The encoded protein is CASAAGGRAGANVLTF.

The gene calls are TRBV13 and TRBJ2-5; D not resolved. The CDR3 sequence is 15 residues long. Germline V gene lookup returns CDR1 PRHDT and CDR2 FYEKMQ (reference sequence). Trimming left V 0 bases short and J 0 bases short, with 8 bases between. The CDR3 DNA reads TGTGCCAGCAGCTTAGGAAGGAGAGACCAAGAGACCCAGTACTTC. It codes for CASSLGRRDQETQYF.

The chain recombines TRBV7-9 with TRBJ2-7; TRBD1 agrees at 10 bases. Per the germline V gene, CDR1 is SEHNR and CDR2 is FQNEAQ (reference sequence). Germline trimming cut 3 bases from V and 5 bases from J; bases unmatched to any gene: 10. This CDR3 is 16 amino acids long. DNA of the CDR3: TGTGCCAGCAGCTTTAAGTTGGGACAGGGGATGAACGAGCAGTACTTC. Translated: CASSFKLGQGMNEQYF.

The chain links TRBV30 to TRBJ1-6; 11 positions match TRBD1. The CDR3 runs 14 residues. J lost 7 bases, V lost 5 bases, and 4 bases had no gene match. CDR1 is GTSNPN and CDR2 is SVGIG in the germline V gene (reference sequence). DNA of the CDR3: TGTGCCTGGGGACAGGGGGCAGGGAATTCACCCCTCCACTTT. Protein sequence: CAWGQGAGNSPLHF.

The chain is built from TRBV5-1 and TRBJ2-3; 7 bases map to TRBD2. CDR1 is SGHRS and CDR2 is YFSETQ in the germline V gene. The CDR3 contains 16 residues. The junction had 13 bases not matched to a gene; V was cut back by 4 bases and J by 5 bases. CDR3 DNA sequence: TGCGCCAGCAGCCTAGAGTTAGGGAGGGCCCTAGATACGCAGTATTTT. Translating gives CASSLELGRALDTQYF.

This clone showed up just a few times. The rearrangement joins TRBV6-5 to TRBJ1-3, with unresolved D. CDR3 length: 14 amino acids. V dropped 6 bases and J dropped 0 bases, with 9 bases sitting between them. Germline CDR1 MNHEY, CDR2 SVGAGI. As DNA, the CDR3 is TGTGCCAGCAGGCCCCCGGGCTCTGGAAACACCATATATTTT. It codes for CASRPPGSGNTIYF.

CDR3 residues: CATSRGGGLYYGYTF. As DNA, the CDR3 is TGTGCCACCAGCAGAGGGGGGGGCCTCTACTATGGCTACACCTTC. The J gene is TRBJ1-2, the V gene TRBV15; possibly TRBD1 for D (6 bases). CDR3 length equals 15 residues. The germline CDR1 and CDR2 sequences are LNHNV and YYDKDF (reference sequence). Trimming took off 1 base at V and 3 bases at J, with 12 bases between the two ends.

CDR3 residues: CASSERTGSSGANVLTF. In nucleotides, the CDR3 is TGTGCCAGCAGCGAGAGAACAGGGTCCTCTGGGGCCAACGTCCTGACTTTC. J is TRBJ2-6 and V is TRBV7-3; D possibly corresponds to TRBD1 (6 bases). Trimming removed 5 bases at V and 0 bases at J, with 14 bases between. CDR1 is SGHTA and CDR2 is FQGTGA in the germline V gene. The CDR3 runs to 17 residues.

CDR3 amino acids: CASSPGAPLHF. The CDR3, as DNA: TGTGCCAGCAGCCCGGGAGCACCCCTCCACTTT. The chain combines TRBV7-9 with TRBJ1-6; D is undetermined. CDR3 length equals 11 residues. Germline V gives CDR1 SEHNR, CDR2 FQNEAQ (reference sequence). V gave up 5 bases and J gave up 11 bases, with 7 bases separating them.

CDR3: CSVETSGVNYEQYF. The DNA of the CDR3 is TGCAGCGTTGAGACTAGCGGGGTGAACTACGAGCAGTACTTC. The chain joins TRBV29-1 to TRBJ2-7; TRBD2 agrees at 11 bases. Germline V gives CDR1 SQVTM, CDR2 ANQGSEA. The CDR3 loop spans 14 amino acids. V dropped 3 bases and J dropped 3; count of bases not matched to a gene: 4.

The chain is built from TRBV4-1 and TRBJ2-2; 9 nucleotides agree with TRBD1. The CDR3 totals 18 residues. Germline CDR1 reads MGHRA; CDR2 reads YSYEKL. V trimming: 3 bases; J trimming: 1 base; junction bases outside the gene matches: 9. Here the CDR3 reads CASSHRTGAKWNTGELFF. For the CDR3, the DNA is TGCGCCAGCAGCCATCGGACAGGGGCTAAATGGAACACCGGGGAGCTGTTTTTT.

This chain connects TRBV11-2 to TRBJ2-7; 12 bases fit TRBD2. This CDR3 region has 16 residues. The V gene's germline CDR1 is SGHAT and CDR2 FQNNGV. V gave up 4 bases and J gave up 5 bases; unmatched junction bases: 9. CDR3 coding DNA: TGTGCCAGCAGCTCACCCGCGACTAGCGGGAGTCACGAGCAGTACTTC. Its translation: CASSSPATSGSHEQYF.

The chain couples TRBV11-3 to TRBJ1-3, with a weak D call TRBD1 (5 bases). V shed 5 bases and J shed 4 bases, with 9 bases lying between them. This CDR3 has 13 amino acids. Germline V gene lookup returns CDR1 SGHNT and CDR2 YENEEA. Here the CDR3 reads CASSPDIGNTIYF. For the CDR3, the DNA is TGTGCCAGCAGCCCGGACATAGGAAACACCATATATTTT.

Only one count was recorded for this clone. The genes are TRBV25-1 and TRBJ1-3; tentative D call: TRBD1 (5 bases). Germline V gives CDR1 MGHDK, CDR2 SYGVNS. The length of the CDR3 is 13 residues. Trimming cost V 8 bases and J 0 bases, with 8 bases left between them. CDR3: CASGQDSGNTIYF. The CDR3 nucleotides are TGTGCCAGCGGACAAGACTCTGGAAACACCATATATTTT.

This chain's CDR3 is CASSGLGQGWNGYTF. DNA for the CDR3: TGTGCCAGCAGTGGCCTCGGGCAGGGGTGGAATGGCTACACCTTC. The chain couples TRBV28 to TRBJ1-2, with TRBD1 as a possible D gene (6 bases). Germline CDR1 and CDR2: MDHEN and SYDVKM. V lost 5 bases, J lost 6 bases, and 19 bases lay in between. This CDR3 comprises 15 residues.